Below, one TCR beta chain is given with its context. Its specificity is not known. Germline is not matched at one junction end, which may reflect a read error. The sample originates from a study of CD8 T cells in ankylosing spondylitis. Notes on the study in general: Significant enrichment of disease-linked clones was reported in matched ankylosing spondylitis synovial fluid. The authors found the disease-linked clones to be CD8+ and relatively rare in peripheral blood.

TCRdb re-analysed the 5' RACE reads in MiXCR, keeping a single row per CDR3 protein. The sample lists 200,000 to 250,000 distinct CDR3 sequences; over 9.5% were seen once. The TCR comes from a male donor with ankylosing spondylitis or in good health (not recorded which). The sequencing sample was made of blood, either unsorted or a sorted T cell fraction (not recorded which).

CDR3 sequence (DNA): TGTGCCGGCTCACCACTTGGGCCCCCAGAGAGCATTCAGTACTTC. It codes for CAGSPLGPPESIQYF. The V gene is TRBV18, the J gene TRBJ2-4; D not certain. The CDR3 loop spans 15 amino acids. Per germline, CDR1 KGHSH and CDR2 LQKENI.